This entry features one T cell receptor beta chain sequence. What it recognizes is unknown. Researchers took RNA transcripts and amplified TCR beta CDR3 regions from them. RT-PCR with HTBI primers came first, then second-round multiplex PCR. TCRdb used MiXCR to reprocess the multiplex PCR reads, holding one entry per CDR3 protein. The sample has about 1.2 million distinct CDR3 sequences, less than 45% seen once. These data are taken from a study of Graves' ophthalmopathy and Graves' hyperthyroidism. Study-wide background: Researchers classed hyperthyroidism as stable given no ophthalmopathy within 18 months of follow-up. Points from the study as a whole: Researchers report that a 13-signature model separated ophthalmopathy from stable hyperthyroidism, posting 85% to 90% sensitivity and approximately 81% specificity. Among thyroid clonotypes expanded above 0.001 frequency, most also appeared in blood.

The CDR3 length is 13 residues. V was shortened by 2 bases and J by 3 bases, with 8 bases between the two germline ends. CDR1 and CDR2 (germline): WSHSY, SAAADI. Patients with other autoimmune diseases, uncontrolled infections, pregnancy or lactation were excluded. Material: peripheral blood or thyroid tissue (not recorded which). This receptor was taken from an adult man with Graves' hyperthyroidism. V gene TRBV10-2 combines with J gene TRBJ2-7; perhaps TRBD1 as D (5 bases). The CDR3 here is CASSEVGDYEQYF. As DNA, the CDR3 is TGCGCCAGCAGTGAGGTAGGGGACTACGAGCAGTACTTC.